Below are 14 T cell receptor beta chains sequenced from a single sample in a study of blood T cells in healthy people across ages. It was with a sample-barcoded 5' primer and a J-beta primer mix that a second PCR of roughly 6 to 12 cycles was run. MiXCR, run by TCRdb on the 5' RACE reads, gives a single entry per CDR3 protein. The data show 850,000 to 1,100,000 distinct CDR3 sequences, more than 30% seen once. Sequencing was performed on blood. The receptors were sampled from a man in his late teens or twenties in good health.

This clonotype was seen a handful of times. J is TRBJ2-5 and V is TRBV12-5; D tentatively reads TRBD1 or TRBD2 (5 bases each). The germline CDR1 and CDR2 sequences are LGHNT and FRNRAP. V was cut by 5 bases and J by 0 bases, with 13 bases left in between. This CDR3 is built from 15 residues. The chain's CDR3 is CASGRDGSYQETQYF. The CDR3 nucleotides read TGTGCTAGTGGTCGGGACGGGTCGTACCAAGAGACCCAGTACTTC.

The sample holds many counts of this clonotype. The rearrangement joins TRBV10-3 to TRBJ2-6; perhaps TRBD1 as D (5 bases). The CDR3 covers 17 residues. Germline V gives CDR1 ENHRY, CDR2 SYGVKD. Deletions cut 6 bases from V and 0 bases from J, with 15 bases between. CDR3 region: CAISRTKENSGANVLTF. The CDR3 nucleotides read TGTGCCATCAGCCGGACAAAGGAGAACTCTGGGGCCAACGTCCTGACTTTC.

This clonotype was counted only a few times. The rearrangement uses TRBV27 and TRBJ1-2; D is unclear. Germline CDR1 reads MNHEY; CDR2 reads SMNVEV (reference sequence). The length of the CDR3 is 12 residues. V lost 4 bases and J lost 7, with 10 bases in between. The CDR3 DNA sequence: TGTGCCAGCAGTTCCCCCCGGAGTGGCTACACCTTC. This codes for CASSSPRSGYTF.

The rearrangement uses TRBV5-1 and TRBJ1-2; possible D gene TRBD1, 5 bases. Germline assignment: CDR1 SGHRS and CDR2 YFSETQ. The V gene lost 0 bases and the J gene lost 6 bases, with 12 bases spanning the gap. There are 14 residues in the CDR3. The CDR3 reads CASSLGWGSDGYTF. The DNA of the CDR3 is TGCGCCAGCAGCTTGGGGTGGGGCTCGGATGGCTACACCTTC.

This chain connects TRBV7-3 to TRBJ2-2, with D hard to call. Germline V lookup: CDR1 SGHTA, CDR2 FQGTGA. Trimming removed 5 bases from V and 0 bases from J, with 19 bases in between. The CDR3 is 18 residues long. The CDR3 region has the DNA TGTGCCAGCAGCCCCGACGTATCCAGGTTATCGAACACCGGGGAGCTGTTTTTT. The encoded protein is CASSPDVSRLSNTGELFF.

This clonotype came up a few times. The chain recombines TRBV20-1 with TRBJ2-1, with D possibly matching TRBD2 (6 bases). V dropped 4 bases and J dropped 3 bases, with 19 bases sitting between them. This CDR3 has 16 amino acids. The germline gives CDR1 DFQATT, CDR2 SNEGSKA (reference sequence). The CDR3 reads CSATRNSGTHYNEQFF. The CDR3 DNA reads TGCAGTGCTACTAGAAATAGCGGCACGCACTACAATGAGCAGTTCTTC.

The chain has TRBV6-6 and TRBJ1-1, with D unclear. CDR1 is MNHNY and CDR2 is SVGAGI in the germline V gene (reference sequence). With 5 bases removed from V and 8 bases from J, the gap between germline ends came to 12 bases. CDR3 length equals 12 residues. In nucleotides, the CDR3 is TGTGCCAGCAGTCATCGGAGGCCCGAAGCTTTCTTT. Translation gives CASSHRRPEAFF.

V is TRBV25-1 and J is TRBJ1-5; no firm D call. This CDR3 is built from 16 residues. V was cut by 10 bases and J by 6 bases, with 25 bases left in between. CDR1 and CDR2 (germline): MGHDK, SYGVNS. This chain's CDR3 is CATYRESKVDGQPQHF. CDR3 nucleotide sequence: TGTGCCACCTACCGGGAGAGTAAGGTGGACGGTCAGCCCCAGCATTTT.

This clonotype has a handful of counts. The chain links TRBV2 to TRBJ2-3; TRBD1 agrees at 7 bases. V lost 10 bases, J lost 4 bases, and 11 bases stayed unmatched. Germline lookup yields CDR1 SNHLY and CDR2 FYNNEI. The CDR3 length is 14 residues. The CDR3 here is CATFRDSLSDTQYF. The CDR3, as DNA: TGTGCCACATTCCGGGACAGCCTATCAGATACGCAGTATTTT.

This clonotype was detected a few times. This chain joins TRBV7-2 and TRBJ2-4; 8 bases fit TRBD1. Germline CDR1 is SGHTA and CDR2 is FQGNSA. The length of the CDR3 is 16 residues. The V and J ends lost 6 bases and 0 bases, in that order; junction bases with no gene match: 7. The CDR3 sequence: CASSFDRGRAKNIQYF. The CDR3 DNA reads as TGTGCCAGCAGTTTCGACAGGGGCCGAGCCAAAAACATTCAGTACTTC.

This clonotype was seen ten or more times. This rearrangement joins TRBV7-9 to TRBJ1-1; 7 positions agree with TRBD1. The CDR3 is 14 amino acids. Germline values: CDR1 SEHNR, CDR2 FQNEAQ (reference sequence). J gave up 1 base and V 5 bases, and 4 bases lay outside the gene matches. The CDR3 protein is CASSPEGANTEAFF. The CDR3 nucleotides read TGTGCCAGCAGCCCCGAGGGGGCGAACACTGAAGCTTTCTTT.

In DNA form, the CDR3 reads TGCAGTGCTAGAGATCCGACTAGCGGGAGGTACAATGAGCAGTTCTTC. Protein product: CSARDPTSGRYNEQFF. The chain recombines TRBV20-1 with TRBJ2-1, with 13 bases matching TRBD2. CDR3 length: 16 amino acids. V was clipped by 0 bases and J by 4 bases; unmatched bases: 3. CDR1 is DFQATT, CDR2 SNEGSKA, per germline (reference sequence).

This chain connects TRBV19 to TRBJ2-1, with D unresolved. The CDR3 extends over 12 amino acids. Trimming took 7 bases from V and 4 from J, leaving 8 bases between them. CDR1 and CDR2 (germline): LNHDA, SQIVND (reference sequence). This CDR3 is CASTGIYNEQFF. In nucleotides, the CDR3 is TGTGCCAGTACAGGAATTTACAATGAGCAGTTCTTC.

This rearrangement joins TRBV4-3 to TRBJ1-1, with D possibly matching TRBD1 (6 bases). Looked up from germline, CDR1 is LGHNA and CDR2 is YSLEER. V lost 4 bases and J lost 7, with 22 bases in between. The CDR3 totals 16 residues. CDR3 sequence: CASSLRRDTGTVEAFF. The CDR3 DNA reads TGCGCCAGCAGCCTCAGGAGGGACACGGGGACCGTTGAAGCTTTCTTT.